This TCR beta chain derives from a study of naive and memory T cell subsets. General study results and limits: Naive and memory subsets had different power law exponents for TCR abundance.

Many counts were recorded for this clonotype. Antigen: not known. Cells stained for CD3, CD4, CD8, CD45RA, CD27 and viability were sorted into four CD45RA/CD27 subsets. Both TRBC1 and TRBC2 were covered by a beta constant-region primer of two equimolar oligonucleotides. The cDNA 3' end received a ligated single-stranded oligonucleotide carrying the SP2 primer and a 12-nucleotide UMI. TCRdb re-called the UMI-ligation and nested PCR reads through MiXCR, storing one row per CDR3 protein. The sample records about 3,100 distinct CDR3 sequences, approximately 6.8% being singletons. The sample taken for sequencing was effector memory CD8+ T cells from blood. Specified subset: effector memory, CD45RA- CD27-. The sequence came from a human donor in good health.

CDR3 protein: CASSLGTGFLYF. The CDR3 bases are TGTGCCAGCAGTTTGGGGACAGGGTTTTTATACTTC. The chain has TRBV12-3 or TRBV12-4 and TRBJ2-5; 9 nucleotides match TRBD1. J was trimmed by 14 bases and V by 3 bases; bases with no gene match: 7. The CDR3 sequence is 12 residues long.